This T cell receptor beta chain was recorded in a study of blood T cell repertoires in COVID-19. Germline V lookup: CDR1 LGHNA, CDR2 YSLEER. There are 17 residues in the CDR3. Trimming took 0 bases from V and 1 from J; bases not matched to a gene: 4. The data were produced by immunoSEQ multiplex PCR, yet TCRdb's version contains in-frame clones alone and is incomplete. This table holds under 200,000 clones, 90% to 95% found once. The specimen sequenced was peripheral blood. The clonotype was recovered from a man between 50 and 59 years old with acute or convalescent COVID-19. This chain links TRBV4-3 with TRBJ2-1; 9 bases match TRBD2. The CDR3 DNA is TGCGCCAGCAGCCAAGATCAGCGGGGGGTGTCCTACAATGAGCAGTTCTTC. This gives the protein CASSQDQRGVSYNEQFF.